Below, one T cell receptor beta chain is given with its context. The antigen is unknown. Conversion of TCR transcripts into cDNA relied on 5'RACE template switching, which added a universal primer site and UMIs. TCRdb re-derived calls from the 5' RACE reads in MiXCR, one entry per CDR3 protein. The sample includes 350,000 to 550,000 distinct CDR3 sequences, around a sixth seen only once; the top ten take about a sixth. This specimen comes from a study of T cells after yellow fever vaccination. General study findings and limits: Although most clonotypes did not, a small share appeared in both CD4 and CD8 compartments. Weaker overall was a secondary response that nonetheless peaked faster, on day 5 versus 15. Clones from primary vaccination mostly reappeared after the booster (96% CD4, 88% CD8).

The germline V and J ends were trimmed by 7 bases and 6 bases, with 19 bases remaining between them. The CDR3 contains 15 residues. Per the germline V gene, CDR1 is SGHRS and CDR2 is YFSETQ. This specimen was PBMCs, taken before the yellow fever booster vaccination. The sequence was obtained from a man between 18 and 29 years old who received the YFV17D yellow fever vaccine. V is TRBV5-1 and J is TRBJ2-2; D tentatively fits TRBD1 or TRBD2 (6 bases each). CDR3 sequence reads: CASVNPGARAGELFF. Written as DNA, the CDR3 is TGCGCCAGCGTCAATCCGGGGGCACGCGCCGGGGAGCTGTTTTTT.